A single sample gave rise to the 10 T cell receptor beta chains below, sequenced in a study of shared clonotypes between healthy human individuals. TCRdb's copy holds only in-frame clones and misses some; the assay was immunoSEQ multiplex PCR. The sample holds about half a million clones, 70% to 80% seen once. The specimen sequenced was PBMCs. These TCRs come from a middle-aged woman in good health. Some clones in this sample may be carry-over from other donors' samples.

This clone was seen more than once but under ten times. V usage is TRBV4-2 and J usage is TRBJ1-1, with D uncertain. Germline V gene data show CDR1 as LGHNA and CDR2 as YNFKEQ. The CDR3 spans 15 residues. The V gene lost 0 bases and the J gene lost 2 bases, with 10 bases spanning the gap. In nucleotides, the CDR3 is TGTGCCAGCAGCCAAGAGGACTCGATTAACACTGAAGCTTTCTTT. It specifies CASSQEDSINTEAFF.

For the CDR3, the DNA is TGTGCCAGCAGCTTAAGGTTAGCGGGAGGCCCAGATACGCAGTATTTT. It yields the protein CASSLRLAGGPDTQYF. The rearrangement joins TRBV7-3 to TRBJ2-3; TRBD2 matches 10 bases. Per germline, CDR1 SGHTA and CDR2 FQGTGA. The CDR3 loop spans 16 amino acids. The trim removed 1 base at V and 4 bases at J, leaving 5 bases unmatched.

J is TRBJ2-3 and V is TRBV5-1; TRBD1 matches 12 bases. The CDR3 totals 15 residues. Germline V CDR1 and CDR2: SGHRS, YFSETQ. With V trimmed by 0 bases and J by 14 bases, 10 bases remained unmatched. In DNA form, the CDR3 reads TGCGCCAGCAGCTTGGAGCGGGACAGGGGGCTGAAGAGGTATTTT. Its protein product is CASSLERDRGLKRYF.

This clone was counted a single time. The genes are TRBV2 and TRBJ1-2; 7 nucleotides agree with TRBD1. CDR1 is SNHLY, CDR2 FYNNEI, per germline. J lost 7 bases, V lost 9 bases, and 11 bases had no gene match. The CDR3 covers 13 residues. The CDR3 nucleotides are TGTGCCAGGGGTTTAACAGGGGTAGGTGGCTACACCTTC. Amino acid sequence: CARGLTGVGGYTF.

As for this clone: It differs at one base from a far larger clone, so likely a read error. This chain joins TRBV28 and TRBJ2-3; D gene uncertain. The V end lost 4 bases, the J end lost 0 bases, and 5 bases lay between the germline ends. This CDR3 has 13 amino acids. In germline, CDR1 is MDHEN, CDR2 SYDVKM. The CDR3 DNA reads TGTGCCAGCAGTTCGACTAGCACAGATACGCAGTATTTT. Translation: CASSSTSTDTQYF.

The chain has TRBV10-3 and TRBJ1-4, with D unclear. The CDR3 has 14 amino acids. V was clipped by 4 bases and J by 2 bases, with 8 bases between them. Germline V gene data show CDR1 as ENHRY and CDR2 as SYGVKD. The CDR3: CAISGDPTNEKLFF. In DNA form, the CDR3 reads TGTGCCATCAGTGGGGATCCGACTAATGAAAAACTGTTTTTT.

With regard to this clone: One base away lies a much larger clone, so this may be a sequencing read error. In the same sample, other DNA sequences code for this CDR3. The CDR3 here is CASSEGRGPPYEQYF. In DNA form, the CDR3 reads TGTGCCAGCAGTGAGGGTAGAGGACCACCCTACGAGCAGTACTTC. The chain has TRBV6-4 and TRBJ2-7, with D hard to call. Germline assignment: CDR1 MRHNA and CDR2 SNTAGT. CDR3 length equals 15 residues. Trimming removed 3 bases at V and 2 bases at J, with 14 bases between.

The chain uses TRBV11-1 and TRBJ2-7; no clear D. V lost 2 bases and J 4 bases, leaving 9 bases between the germline ends. Per germline, CDR1 SGHAT and CDR2 FQDESV (reference sequence). The CDR3 sequence is 13 residues long. CDR3 sequence: CASSLSPGYEQYF. The CDR3 DNA reads as TGTGCCAGCAGCTTAAGCCCTGGTTACGAGCAGTACTTC.

The V and J genes are TRBV9 and TRBJ2-7; tentatively, D is TRBD1 (6 bases). Germline values: CDR1 SGDLS, CDR2 YYNGEE. The V gene lost 3 bases and the J gene lost 0 bases, with 10 bases spanning the gap. CDR3 length: 14 residues. The CDR3 loop is CASSATGRSYEQYF. In DNA form, the CDR3 reads TGTGCCAGCAGCGCCACAGGGCGCTCCTACGAGCAGTACTTC. Looking up the rest from reference TRBV9 and TRBJ2-7 gives the full variable domain: DSGVTQTPKHLITATGQRVTLRCSPRSGDLSVYWYQQSLDQGLQFLIQYYNGEERAKGNILERFSAQQFPDLHSELNLSSLELGDSALYFCASSATGRSYEQYFGPGTRLTVT.

Note on this clone: Other nucleotide sequences from this sample produce the same CDR3. The chain links TRBV20-1 to TRBJ2-5; D remains ambiguous. The CDR3 covers 11 residues. The germline CDR1 and CDR2 sequences are DFQATT and SNEGSKA (reference sequence). V lost 6 bases, J lost 5 bases, and 10 bases lay in between. CDR3 in amino acids: CSAPGWETQYF. The CDR3, as DNA: TGCAGTGCCCCGGGTTGGGAGACCCAGTACTTC.